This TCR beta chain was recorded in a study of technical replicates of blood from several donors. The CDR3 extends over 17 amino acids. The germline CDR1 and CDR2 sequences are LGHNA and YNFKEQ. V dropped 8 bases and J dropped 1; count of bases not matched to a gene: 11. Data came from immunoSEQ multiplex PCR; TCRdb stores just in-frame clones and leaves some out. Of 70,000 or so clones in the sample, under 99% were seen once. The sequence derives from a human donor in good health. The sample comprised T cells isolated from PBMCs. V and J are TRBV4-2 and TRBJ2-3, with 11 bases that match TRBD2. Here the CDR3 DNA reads TGTGCCAGCCGAATTTTACTAGCGGGAGAGGGCACAGATACGCAGTATTTT. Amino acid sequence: CASRILLAGEGTDTQYF.